These 29 T cell receptor beta chains share one sample of origin, sequenced in a study of T-cell reconstitution after alpha-beta-depleted transplantation in children. Preparation of the TCRbeta library was carried out with unique molecular identifiers. TCRdb processed the PCR reads anew with MiXCR; each CDR3 protein has one entry. This sample yields about 440,000 distinct CDR3 sequences, of which 43% are seen a single time; 27% belongs to the top ten. Here the sequenced sample was PBMCs, taken before TCRalphabeta/CD19-depleted stem cell transplant. These receptors came from a girl aged 2-10 years with aplastic anemia, due to receive a stem cell transplant.

The chain couples TRBV20-1 to TRBJ2-6, with D uncertain. The CDR3 runs 17 residues. Between the trimmed V and J ends, which lost 0 bases and 4 bases, there was a span of 16 bases. The germline V gene has CDR1 DFQATT and CDR2 SNEGSKA (reference sequence). This CDR3 reads CSARDLSGLKGANVLTF. The CDR3 coding sequence is TGCAGTGCTAGAGATCTATCCGGTCTAAAGGGGGCCAACGTCCTGACTTTC.

This clonotype showed up just a few times. This sequence joins TRBV18 and TRBJ2-7, with D unclear. V lost 3 bases and J 1 base, leaving 13 bases between the germline ends. CDR1 and CDR2 from the germline V gene are KGHSH and LQKENI. The CDR3 consists of 15 residues. CDR3 protein: CASSPVIVRSYEQYF. CDR3 DNA sequence: TGTGCCAGCTCACCCGTAATCGTCAGGTCCTACGAGCAGTACTTC.

This sequence joins TRBV5-1 and TRBJ2-3; TRBD2 matches 8 bases. The germline gives CDR1 SGHRS, CDR2 YFSETQ. Losses at the gene ends were 4 bases for V and 1 base for J; bases not matched to a gene: 11. CDR3 length: 17 residues. The DNA of the CDR3 is TGCGCCAGCAGCCTCGGACGGGGGGGCCTTGGCACAGATACGCAGTATTTT. This encodes CASSLGRGGLGTDTQYF.

This clonotype was counted ten times or more. The rearrangement links TRBV12-3 or TRBV12-4 to TRBJ1-2; 8 positions match TRBD1. J lost 4 bases, V lost 8 bases, and 6 bases had no gene match. This CDR3 is 13 amino acids long. For the CDR3, the DNA is TGTGCCAGCGCCCAACAGGGGGGCTATGGCTACACCTTC. This codes for CASAQQGGYGYTF.

V usage is TRBV29-1 and J usage is TRBJ2-3, with 8 bases matching TRBD1. With 6 bases clipped from V and 2 bases from J, the junction kept 7 bases outside the gene matches. This CDR3 spans 14 amino acids. The germline V gene has CDR1 SQVTM and CDR2 ANQGSEA. The CDR3 loop reads CSVVDRGYTDTQYF. The CDR3 bases are TGCAGCGTGGTCGACAGGGGATACACAGATACGCAGTATTTT.

The rearrangement links TRBV3-1 to TRBJ1-6; D possibly corresponds to TRBD1 (5 bases). The V gene lost 3 bases and the J gene lost 13 bases, with 25 bases spanning the gap. Looked up from germline, CDR1 is LGHDT and CDR2 is YNNKEL (reference sequence). The length of the CDR3 is 17 residues. CDR3 region: CASSHPQTGTGTSPLHF. CDR3 DNA sequence: TGTGCCAGCAGCCATCCTCAAACCGGGACCGGGACCTCGCCCCTCCACTTT. Based on the CDR3 plus reference TRBV3-1 and TRBJ1-6, the full variable domain is DTAVSQTPKYLVTQMGNDKSIKCEQNLGHDTMYWYKQDSKKFLKIMFSYNNKELIINETVPNRFSPKSPDKAHLNLHINSLELGDSAVYFCASSHPQTGTGTSPLHFGNGTRLTVT.

There are many counts of this clonotype. The chain uses TRBV28 and TRBJ2-7; 11 bases are shared with TRBD2. Germline CDR1 and CDR2: MDHEN and SYDVKM. The CDR3 totals 15 residues. Germline trimming cut 3 bases from V and 2 bases from J; bases unmatched to any gene: 3. CDR3 in amino acids: CASSLTSGVPYEQYF. The CDR3 bases are TGTGCCAGCAGTTTGACTAGCGGGGTCCCCTACGAGCAGTACTTC. Based on the CDR3 plus reference TRBV28 and TRBJ2-7, the full variable domain is DVKVTQSSRYLVKRTGEKVFLECVQDMDHENMFWYRQDPGLGLRLIYFSYDVKMKEKGDIPEGYSVSREKKERFSLILESASTNQTSMYLCASSLTSGVPYEQYFGPGTRLTVT.

The chain carries TRBV7-2 and TRBJ1-2; 7 bases match TRBD1. Per the germline V gene, CDR1 is SGHTA and CDR2 is FQGNSA. CDR3 length: 14 amino acids. With V trimmed by 3 bases and J by 7 bases, 8 bases remained unmatched. The CDR3 region has the DNA TGTGCCAGCAGCTTGAATAATCCAGGGGGTGGCTACACCTTC. As protein: CASSLNNPGGGYTF.

This clonotype was recorded a few times. V gene TRBV21-1 combines with J gene TRBJ2-3; TRBD1 is taken as the D call from the table, unchecked against the DNA. TRBV21-1 is recorded as a pseudogene. CDR3 size: 17 residues. CDR3 sequence reads: CASSATGTTVCTDTQYF. Here the CDR3 DNA reads TGTGCCAGCAGTGCCACCGGGACAACCGTCTGCACAGATACGCAGTATTTT.

This clonotype was found many times. The CDR3 DNA sequence: TGTGCCAGCAGTTACCTAACCGGACAGGGAGGCACAGATACGCAGTATTTT. The encoded protein is CASSYLTGQGGTDTQYF. The rearrangement links TRBV6-2 or TRBV6-3 to TRBJ2-3; 8 bases are shared with TRBD1. Trimming cost V 2 bases and J 1 base; bases outside gene matches: 8. CDR1 is MNHEY, CDR2 SVGEGT, per germline. The CDR3 has 17 amino acids.

This clonotype was detected only once. The chain carries TRBV30 and TRBJ1-2, with D maybe TRBD1 (6 bases). Germline lookup yields CDR1 GTSNPN and CDR2 SVGIG (reference sequence). The CDR3 runs to 14 residues. Between the trimmed V and J ends, which lost 3 bases and 4 bases, there was a span of 15 bases. This chain's CDR3 is CAWRDGGAPYGYTF. DNA of the CDR3: TGTGCCTGGAGGGACGGGGGGGCGCCCTATGGCTACACCTTC.

This rearrangement joins TRBV2 to TRBJ1-5; D remains unclear. Germline V gene sequence: CDR1 SNHLY, CDR2 FYNNEI. The length of the CDR3 is 15 residues. Trimming took 2 bases from V and 0 from J, leaving 8 bases between them. CDR3 in amino acids: CASSENPNSNQPQHF. The CDR3 DNA sequence: TGTGCCAGCAGTGAAAACCCGAATAGCAATCAGCCCCAGCATTTT.

This clonotype was picked up a small number of times. Relative to the germline gene, one junction end is altered; a read error may explain this. The chain carries TRBV12-3 or TRBV12-4 and TRBJ2-2; 9 nucleotides align to TRBD2. The CDR3 runs 16 residues. CDR3: CASRLAGTSNTGELFF. For the CDR3, the DNA is TGTGCCAGCAGGTTAGCCGGGACTAGCAACACCGGGGAGCTGTTTTTT.

The gene calls are TRBV5-1 and TRBJ2-7, with D perhaps being TRBD1 or TRBD2 (6 bases each). The CDR3 has 15 residues. CDR1 SGHRS and CDR2 YFSETQ come from the germline V gene. Trimming pared 2 bases from V and 5 bases from J, leaving 17 bases between. The CDR3 region has the DNA TGCGCCAGCAGCTTTCAGGGGACTCAAGGCCACGAGCAGTACTTC. Translating it yields CASSFQGTQGHEQYF.

The chain is built from TRBV4-1 and TRBJ2-2, with D perhaps assigned TRBD1 or TRBD2 (6 bases each). The ends were cut back, 8 bases at V and 1 base at J, with 20 bases in the middle. The length of the CDR3 is 17 residues. In germline, CDR1 is MGHRA, CDR2 YSYEKL. CDR3 DNA: TGCGCCAGCTGTAAGATTGGGGGGCTGGAGAACACCGGGGAGCTGTTTTTT. This codes for CASCKIGGLENTGELFF.

This clonotype was picked up a small number of times. The J gene is TRBJ2-7, the V gene TRBV20-1, with a tentative D call TRBD2 (6 bases). From germline, CDR1 is DFQATT and CDR2 SNEGSKA (reference sequence). The CDR3 extends over 14 amino acids. Trimming pared 2 bases from V and 2 bases from J, leaving 13 bases between. CDR3 protein: CSARSPGLPYEQYF. CDR3 bases: TGCAGTGCTAGATCCCCGGGACTTCCCTACGAGCAGTACTTC.

This clonotype was counted between two and nine times. V and J are TRBV5-1 and TRBJ2-2, with 11 bases lining up with TRBD1. This CDR3 spans 15 amino acids. The V and J ends lost 4 bases and 7 bases, in that order; junction bases with no gene match: 6. Germline CDR1 SGHRS, CDR2 YFSETQ. The CDR3 sequence: CASSPGQGAIGELFF. CDR3 bases: TGCGCCAGCAGCCCTGGACAGGGGGCCATCGGGGAGCTGTTTTTT.

V is TRBV28 and J is TRBJ2-7, with TRBD2 matching over 7 bases. The CDR3 is made up of 14 amino acids. Germline V gives CDR1 MDHEN, CDR2 SYDVKM. CDR3 sequence: CAVRRAGSSYEQYF. The CDR3 DNA reads as TGTGCAGTCCGTAGAGCGGGGAGCTCCTACGAGCAGTACTTC.

V and J are TRBV4-1 and TRBJ2-3; no firm D call. The CDR3 has 14 residues. Germline CDR1 is MGHRA and CDR2 is YSYEKL. With 3 bases removed from V and 0 bases from J, the gap between germline ends came to 7 bases. As DNA, the CDR3 is TGCGCCAGCAGCCAGGGGATTAGCACAGATACGCAGTATTTT. Its protein product is CASSQGISTDTQYF.

This clonotype was counted a few times. J is TRBJ1-5 and V is TRBV7-8; 7 nucleotides match TRBD1. CDR3 size: 16 residues. V lost 5 bases and J lost 2; bases outside the gene matches: 9. Germline CDR1 reads SGHVS; CDR2 reads FQNEAQ. CDR3 in DNA: TGTGCCAGCAGCCCGGTTGACAGGGACGGCAATCAGCCCCAGCATTTT. Protein product: CASSPVDRDGNQPQHF.

J is TRBJ1-6 and V is TRBV12-3 or TRBV12-4; D is ambiguous. The CDR3 runs to 16 residues. V was pared by 6 bases and J by 9 bases, with 21 bases between. Here the CDR3 DNA reads TGTGCCAGCAGACCTTCCTCCGGGAGCGGGAGTTCACCCCTCCACTTT. Translation gives CASRPSSGSGSSPLHF.

The CDR3 here is CASNNRGPGNTIYF. CDR3 nucleotide sequence: TGTGCCAGCAATAATAGGGGTCCTGGAAACACCATATATTTT. V gene TRBV6-1 combines with J gene TRBJ1-3; D might be TRBD1 (5 bases). V gave up 7 bases and J gave up 2 bases, with 12 bases separating them. This CDR3 comprises 14 residues. Germline V gives CDR1 MNHNS, CDR2 SASEGT.

This clonotype was detected only a few times. The rearrangement joins TRBV7-2 to TRBJ2-2; 8 positions agree with TRBD1. J was trimmed by 6 bases and V by 5 bases; bases with no gene match: 5. The CDR3 consists of 14 residues. From germline, CDR1 is SGHTA and CDR2 FQGNSA. Here the CDR3 DNA reads TGTGCCAGCAGCCCACTGACAGGGGCCGGGGAGCTGTTTTTT. This codes for CASSPLTGAGELFF.

The chain couples TRBV27 to TRBJ2-5; TRBD1 agrees at 8 bases. The CDR3 has 15 amino acids. Germline V gives CDR1 MNHEY, CDR2 SMNVEV (reference sequence). Losses at the gene ends were 6 bases for V and 4 bases for J; bases not matched to a gene: 10. The CDR3 protein is CASSDRGRGSETQYF. Here the CDR3 DNA reads TGTGCCAGCAGCGACAGGGGTCGCGGTTCAGAGACCCAGTACTTC.

The chain uses TRBV27 and TRBJ2-7, with a weak D call TRBD2 (5 bases). The V gene lost 6 bases and the J gene lost 2 bases, with 11 bases spanning the gap. The germline CDR1 and CDR2 sequences are MNHEY and SMNVEV (reference sequence). CDR3 length: 13 residues. CDR3 in amino acids: CASRTDYPYEQYF. The CDR3 DNA follows: TGTGCCAGCAGGACCGACTACCCCTACGAGCAGTACTTC.

This chain uses TRBV18 with TRBJ2-7, with TRBD1 matching 8 bases. There are 14 residues in the CDR3. J lost 5 bases, V lost 3 bases, and 6 bases had no gene match. The V gene's germline CDR1 is KGHSH and CDR2 LQKENI. In nucleotides, the CDR3 is TGTGCCAGCTCACCGCGTGACAGGGGAGACGAGCAGTACTTC. Amino acid sequence: CASSPRDRGDEQYF.

This clonotype was detected only a few times. The chain couples TRBV4-2 to TRBJ2-3; D is possibly TRBD2 (5 bases). Trimming removed 1 base from V and 4 bases from J, with 18 bases in between. This CDR3 has 17 amino acids. The germline V gene encodes CDR1 LGHNA and CDR2 YNFKEQ. CDR3 in DNA: TGTGCCAGCAGCCAAGCGTTCGGGGAGACCCGCTCAGATACGCAGTATTTT. Its translation is CASSQAFGETRSDTQYF.

The chain is built from TRBV6-5 and TRBJ2-7; D unresolved. Germline values: CDR1 MNHEY, CDR2 SVGAGI. The CDR3 runs 15 residues. Trimming removed 2 bases at V and 6 bases at J, with 17 bases between. The CDR3 DNA sequence: TGTGCCAGCAGTTACGGGCGGCGTCAATCGGGCGAGCAGTACTTC. Its translation: CASSYGRRQSGEQYF.

V usage is TRBV7-2 and J usage is TRBJ2-1; D tentatively reads TRBD1 or TRBD2 (5 bases each). This CDR3 has 15 residues. Germline lookup yields CDR1 SGHTA and CDR2 FQGNSA. V was shortened by 5 bases and J by 7 bases, with 18 bases between the two germline ends. As DNA, the CDR3 is TGTGCCAGCAGCCAGAACCGGGGCCAGAGGAATGAGCAGTTCTTC. Its protein product is CASSQNRGQRNEQFF.